These T cell receptor beta chains were read from a single sample in a study of long-term antiretroviral therapy in people with HIV. Sequenced by immunoSEQ multiplex PCR; TCRdb stores in-frame clones only, minus some. This sample carries 7,000 or so clones, 70% to 90% of them seen once, and the ten largest clones take approximately 3%. This sample comprised unsorted PBMCs, obtained 3.7 years after starting antiretroviral therapy. These receptors came from a woman aged 45-60 years with HIV. Each CDR3 is given with its conserved first and last residue. The order of the fields is clone size, D gene, V gene, J gene, CDR3 protein, CDR3 DNA. D genes are given only for firm matches. Clone size is not always given. Where it is, it says once, few, many or a class for expanded clones.

size: NA; D: NA; V: TRBV5-1; J: TRBJ2-7; CDR3: CASREQGSSYEQYF; DNA: TGCGCCAGCAGAGAACAGGGATCCTCCTACGAGCAGTACTTC
size: NA; D: NA; V: TRBV10-3; J: TRBJ2-2; CDR3: CAIGGSNTGELFF; DNA: TGTGCCATTGGGGGTTCGAACACCGGGGAGCTGTTTTTT
size: NA; D: TRBD1; V: TRBV7-2; J: TRBJ1-4; CDR3: CASSLGAGGRSEKLFF; DNA: TGTGCCAGCAGCTTAGGGGCAGGGGGAAGGAGTGAAAAACTGTTTTTT
size: NA; D: NA; V: TRBV19; J: TRBJ1-5; CDR3: CASSIDLGSYLSAQHF; DNA: TGTGCCAGTAGTATAGATCTGGGCAGCTACCTTTCGGCCCAGCATTTT
size: NA; D: NA; V: TRBV27; J: TRBJ2-7; CDR3: CASRIFGTTGEQYF; DNA: TGTGCCAGTAGGATCTTCGGGACAACAGGCGAGCAGTACTTC
size: NA; D: TRBD2; V: TRBV13; J: TRBJ2-5; CDR3: CASSLRSALAEETQYF; DNA: TGTGCCAGCAGCTTAAGATCGGCGCTAGCGGAAGAGACCCAGTACTTC
size: NA; D: NA; V: TRBV9; J: TRBJ2-1; CDR3: CASSRSGSSYNEQFF; DNA: TGTGCCAGCAGTCGGAGCGGAAGCTCCTACAATGAGCAGTTCTTC
size: NA; D: TRBD2; V: TRBV7-2; J: TRBJ2-5; CDR3: CASSLGLAGQETQYF; DNA: TGTGCCAGCAGCTTAGGGCTAGCGGGCCAAGAGACCCAGTACTTC
size: NA; D: TRBD2; V: TRBV10-3; J: TRBJ2-1; CDR3: CAITLGLAGVNEQFF; DNA: TGTGCCATCACCCTGGGACTAGCGGGAGTCAATGAGCAGTTCTTC
size: NA; D: NA; V: TRBV6-5; J: TRBJ2-5; CDR3: CASSVTGYQETQYF; DNA: TGTGCCAGCAGTGTGACAGGTTACCAAGAGACCCAGTACTTC
size: once; D: TRBD2; V: TRBV12-5; J: TRBJ2-3; CDR3: CASGLMAELAGESRPRTDTQYF; DNA: TGTGCTAGTGGTTTAATGGCGGAACTAGCGGGAGAGTCCCGCCCCCGCACAGATACGCAGTATTTT
size: NA; D: NA; V: TRBV7-6; J: TRBJ1-1; CDR3: CASSLGGGQAFF; DNA: TGTGCCAGCAGCTTAGGGGGAGGGCAAGCTTTCTTT
size: once; D: NA; V: TRBV14; J: TRBJ2-2; CDR3: CASSFLRGNTGELFF; DNA: TGTGCCAGCAGCTTCTTGCGGGGGAACACCGGGGAGCTGTTTTTT
size: few; D: NA; V: TRBV2; J: TRBJ1-2; CDR3: CASSGDTYGYTF; DNA: TGTGCCAGCAGTGGGGACACCTATGGCTACACCTTC
size: NA; D: TRBD1; V: TRBV7-9; J: TRBJ1-1; CDR3: CASSPPGQGLNTEAFF; DNA: TGTGCCAGCAGCCCCCCGGGACAGGGGTTAAACACTGAAGCTTTCTTT
size: few; D: NA; V: TRBV6-6; J: TRBJ1-3; CDR3: CASSQGRGNTIYF; DNA: TGTGCCAGCAGCCAAGGGCGCGGAAACACCATATATTTT
size: NA; D: NA; V: TRBV6-1; J: TRBJ1-2; CDR3: CASSEGGVAYGYTF; DNA: TGTGCCAGCAGTGAAGGAGGGGTCGCCTATGGCTACACCTTC
size: NA; D: NA; V: TRBV6-6; J: TRBJ2-7; CDR3: CASSYSRTDEQYF; DNA: TGTGCCAGCAGTTACTCCCGGACGGACGAGCAGTACTTC